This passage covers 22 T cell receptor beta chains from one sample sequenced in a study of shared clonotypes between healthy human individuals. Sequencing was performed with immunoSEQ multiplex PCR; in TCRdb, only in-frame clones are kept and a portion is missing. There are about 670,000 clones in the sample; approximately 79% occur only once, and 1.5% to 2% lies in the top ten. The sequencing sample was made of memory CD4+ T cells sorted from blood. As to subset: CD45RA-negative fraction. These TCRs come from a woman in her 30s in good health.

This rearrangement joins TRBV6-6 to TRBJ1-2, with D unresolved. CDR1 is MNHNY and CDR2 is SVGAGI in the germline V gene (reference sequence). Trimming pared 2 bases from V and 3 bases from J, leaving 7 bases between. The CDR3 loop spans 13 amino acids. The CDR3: CASSYTEYYGYTF. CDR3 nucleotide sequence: TGTGCCAGCAGTTACACGGAGTACTATGGCTACACCTTC.

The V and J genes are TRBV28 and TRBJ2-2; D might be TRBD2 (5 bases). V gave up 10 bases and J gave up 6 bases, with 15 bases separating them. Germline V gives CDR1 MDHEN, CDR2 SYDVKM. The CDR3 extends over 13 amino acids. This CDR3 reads CATVAIKAGELFF. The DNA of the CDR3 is TGTGCCACGGTAGCGATCAAGGCCGGGGAGCTGTTTTTT.

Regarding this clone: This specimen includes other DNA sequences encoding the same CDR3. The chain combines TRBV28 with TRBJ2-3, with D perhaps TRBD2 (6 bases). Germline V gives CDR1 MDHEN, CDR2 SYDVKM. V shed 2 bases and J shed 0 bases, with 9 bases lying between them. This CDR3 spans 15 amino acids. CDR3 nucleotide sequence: TGTGCCAGCAGTTTAGGGGGGATGAGCACAGATACGCAGTATTTT. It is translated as CASSLGGMSTDTQYF.

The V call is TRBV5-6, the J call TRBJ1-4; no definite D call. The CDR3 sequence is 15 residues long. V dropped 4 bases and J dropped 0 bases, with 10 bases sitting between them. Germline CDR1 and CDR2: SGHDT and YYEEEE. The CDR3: CASSTTEATNEKLFF. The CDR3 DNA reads TGTGCCAGCAGCACCACAGAAGCAACTAATGAAAAACTGTTTTTT.

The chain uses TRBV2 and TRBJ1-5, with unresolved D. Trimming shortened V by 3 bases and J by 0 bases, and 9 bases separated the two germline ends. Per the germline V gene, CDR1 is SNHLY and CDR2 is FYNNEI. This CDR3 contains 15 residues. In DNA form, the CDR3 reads TGTGCCAGCAGTGATAAGCATAATAGCAATCAGCCCCAGCATTTT. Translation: CASSDKHNSNQPQHF.

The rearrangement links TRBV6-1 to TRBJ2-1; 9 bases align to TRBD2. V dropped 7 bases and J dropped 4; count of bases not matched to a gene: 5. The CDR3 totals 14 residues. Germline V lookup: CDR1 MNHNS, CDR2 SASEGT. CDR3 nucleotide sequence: TGTGCCAGCACTGGGAGCGGGAGGTACAATGAGCAGTTCTTC. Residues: CASTGSGRYNEQFF.

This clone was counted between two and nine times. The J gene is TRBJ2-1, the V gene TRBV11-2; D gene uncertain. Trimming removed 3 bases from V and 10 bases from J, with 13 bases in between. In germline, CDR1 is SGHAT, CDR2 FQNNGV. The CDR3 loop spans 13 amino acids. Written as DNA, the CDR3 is TGTGCCAGCAGCTTCGGCATTTTACGGGAGCAGTTCTTC. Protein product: CASSFGILREQFF.

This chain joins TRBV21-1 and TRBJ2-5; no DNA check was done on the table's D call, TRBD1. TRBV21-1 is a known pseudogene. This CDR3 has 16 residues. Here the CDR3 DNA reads TGTGCCAGCAGCAAAGCTCGGACAGGGGGGGAAGAGACCCAGTACTTC. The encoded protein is CASSKARTGGEETQYF.

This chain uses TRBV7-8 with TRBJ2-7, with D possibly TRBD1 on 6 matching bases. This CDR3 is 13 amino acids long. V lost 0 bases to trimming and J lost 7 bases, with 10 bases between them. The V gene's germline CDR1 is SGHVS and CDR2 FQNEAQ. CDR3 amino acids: CASSLAGGEEQYF. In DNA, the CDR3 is TGTGCCAGCAGCTTAGCAGGGGGTGAGGAGCAGTACTTC.

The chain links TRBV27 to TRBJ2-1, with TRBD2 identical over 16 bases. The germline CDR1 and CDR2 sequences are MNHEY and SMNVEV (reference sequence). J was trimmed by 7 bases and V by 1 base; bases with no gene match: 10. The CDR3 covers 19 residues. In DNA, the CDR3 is TGTGCCAGCAGTTTATACGGGACTAGCGGGAGGGCCCTCGAGAATGAGCAGTTCTTC. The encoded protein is CASSLYGTSGRALENEQFF.

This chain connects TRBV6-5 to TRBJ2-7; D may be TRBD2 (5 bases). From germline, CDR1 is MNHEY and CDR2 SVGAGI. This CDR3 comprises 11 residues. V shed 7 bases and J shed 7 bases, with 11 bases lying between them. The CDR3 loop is CASTLSGEQYF. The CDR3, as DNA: TGTGCCAGCACCCTATCGGGGGAGCAGTACTTC.

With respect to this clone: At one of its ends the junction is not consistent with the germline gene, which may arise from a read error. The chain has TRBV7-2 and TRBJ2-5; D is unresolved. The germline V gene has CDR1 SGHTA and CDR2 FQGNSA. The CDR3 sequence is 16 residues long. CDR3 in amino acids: CASSQELDDPSEAQYF. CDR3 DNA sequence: TGTGCCAGCAGCCAAGAATTGGACGACCCGTCAGAGGCCCAGTACTTC.

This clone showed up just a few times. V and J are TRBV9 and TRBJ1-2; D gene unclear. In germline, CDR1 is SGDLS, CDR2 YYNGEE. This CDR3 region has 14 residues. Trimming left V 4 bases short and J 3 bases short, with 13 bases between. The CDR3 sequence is CASSPRWAYYGYTF. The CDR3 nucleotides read TGTGCCAGCAGCCCCCGATGGGCGTACTATGGCTACACCTTC. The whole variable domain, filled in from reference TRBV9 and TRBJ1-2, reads DSGVTQTPKHLITATGQRVTLRCSPRSGDLSVYWYQQSLDQGLQFLIQYYNGEERAKGNILERFSAQQFPDLHSELNLSSLELGDSALYFCASSPRWAYYGYTFGSGTRLTVV.

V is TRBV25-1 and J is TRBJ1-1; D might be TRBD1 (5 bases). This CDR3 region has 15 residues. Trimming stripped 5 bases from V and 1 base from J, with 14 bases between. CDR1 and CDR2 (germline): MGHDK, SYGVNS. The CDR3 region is CASSPREEGNTEAFF. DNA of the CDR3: TGTGCCAGCAGTCCCAGGGAGGAAGGGAACACTGAAGCTTTCTTT.

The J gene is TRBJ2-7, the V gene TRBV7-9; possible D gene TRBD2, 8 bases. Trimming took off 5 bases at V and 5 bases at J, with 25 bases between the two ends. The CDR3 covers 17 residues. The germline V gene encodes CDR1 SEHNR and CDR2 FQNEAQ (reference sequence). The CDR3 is CASSRFEGAGGPHEQYF. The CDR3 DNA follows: TGTGCCAGCAGCCGCTTTGAGGGGGCGGGAGGCCCCCACGAGCAGTACTTC. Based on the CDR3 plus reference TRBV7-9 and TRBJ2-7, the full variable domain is DTGVSQNPRHKITKRGQNVTFRCDPISEHNRLYWYRQTLGQGPEFLTYFQNEAQLEKSRLLSDRFSAERPKGSFSTLEIQRTEQGDSAMYLCASSRFEGAGGPHEQYFGPGTRLTVT.

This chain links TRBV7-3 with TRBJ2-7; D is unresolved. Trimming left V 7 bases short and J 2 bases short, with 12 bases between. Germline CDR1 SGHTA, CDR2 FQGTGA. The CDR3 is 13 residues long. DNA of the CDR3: TGTGCCAGCACCTCGACTGGTGCCTACGAGCAGTACTTC. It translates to CASTSTGAYEQYF. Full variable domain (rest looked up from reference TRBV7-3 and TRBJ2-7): GAGVSQTPSNKVTEKGKYVELRCDPISGHTALYWYRQSLGQGPEFLIYFQGTGAADDSGLPNDRFFAVRPEGSVSTLKIQRTERGDSAVYLCASTSTGAYEQYFGPGTRLTVT.

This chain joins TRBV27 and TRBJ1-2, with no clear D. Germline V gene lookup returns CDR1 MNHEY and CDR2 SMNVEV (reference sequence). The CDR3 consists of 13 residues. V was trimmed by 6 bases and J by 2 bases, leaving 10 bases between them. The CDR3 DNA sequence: TGTGCCAGCAGCCGAAATAGCAACTATGGCTACACCTTC. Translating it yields CASSRNSNYGYTF.

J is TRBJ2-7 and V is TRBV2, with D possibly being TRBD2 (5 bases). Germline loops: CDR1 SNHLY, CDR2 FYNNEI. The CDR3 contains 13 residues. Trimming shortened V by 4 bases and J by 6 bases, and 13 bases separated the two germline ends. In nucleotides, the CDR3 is TGTGCCAGCAGTGGACTCCCGAGCGGCGAGCAGTACTTC. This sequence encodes CASSGLPSGEQYF.

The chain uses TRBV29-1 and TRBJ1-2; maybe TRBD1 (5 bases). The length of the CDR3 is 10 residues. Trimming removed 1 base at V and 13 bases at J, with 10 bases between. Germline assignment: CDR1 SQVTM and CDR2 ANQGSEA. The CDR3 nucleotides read TGCAGCGTTGAAGGGGACCCCGCCACCTTC. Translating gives CSVEGDPATF.

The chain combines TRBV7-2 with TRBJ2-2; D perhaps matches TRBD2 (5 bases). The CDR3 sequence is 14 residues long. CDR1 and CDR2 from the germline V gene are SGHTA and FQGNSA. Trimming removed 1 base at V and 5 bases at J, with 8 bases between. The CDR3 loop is CASSLGSGTGELFF. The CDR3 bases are TGTGCCAGCAGCTTAGGAAGCGGTACCGGGGAGCTGTTTTTT.

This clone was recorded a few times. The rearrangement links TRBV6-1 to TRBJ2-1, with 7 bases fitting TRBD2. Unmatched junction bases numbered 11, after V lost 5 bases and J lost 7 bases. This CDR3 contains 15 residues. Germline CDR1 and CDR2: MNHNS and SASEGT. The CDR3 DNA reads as TGTGCCAGCAGTCCCGGGACTATGCGGCCGAATGAGCAGTTCTTC. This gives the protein CASSPGTMRPNEQFF.

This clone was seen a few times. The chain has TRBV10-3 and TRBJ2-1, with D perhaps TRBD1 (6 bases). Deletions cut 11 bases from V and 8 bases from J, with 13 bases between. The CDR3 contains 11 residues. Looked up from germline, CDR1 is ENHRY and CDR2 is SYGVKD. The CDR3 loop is CAVGTIDEQFF. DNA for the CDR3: TGTGCCGTAGGGACAATCGATGAGCAGTTCTTC.